This T cell receptor (beta chain) was recorded in a study of blood T cell repertoires in COVID-19. CDR1 MNHEY and CDR2 SMNVEV come from the germline V gene (reference sequence). There are 13 residues in the CDR3. Between the trimmed V and J ends, which lost 4 bases and 9 bases, there was a span of 12 bases. This table comes from immunoSEQ multiplex PCR, and its TCRdb copy is limited to in-frame clones, with some not included. This table has 250,000 to 350,000 clones, 70% to 90% appearing once. Sequencing input: peripheral blood. The source of this sequence is a woman in her fifties or sixties with COVID-19, enrolled during active disease. This rearrangement joins TRBV27 to TRBJ2-2; D is unresolved. CDR3 protein: CASSSPPTWELFF. The CDR3 DNA sequence: TGTGCCAGCAGTTCACCCCCGACTTGGGAGCTGTTTTTT.